Listed below are T cell receptor beta chains from one sample, sequenced in a study of OX40 agonist ivuxolimab in advanced cancers. Sequencing was performed with immunoSEQ multiplex PCR; in TCRdb, only in-frame clones are kept and a portion is missing. The repertoire consists of 50,000 to 85,000 clones, with approximately 90% occurring once and the leading ten covering 2%. The sample here was CD4+ or CD8+ T cells sorted from blood, taken in a trial of the OX40 agonist ivuxolimab. The receptors derive from an adult with an advanced solid tumor such as melanoma, head and neck, liver or kidney cancer. Both conserved end residues are part of each CDR3. The order of the fields is D gene, V gene, J gene, clone size, CDR3 protein, CDR3 DNA. The D gene is left open where the match is weak. Where a row states a size, it is once, few, many or the class of an expanded clone; other rows omit it.

>TRBD2|TRBV4-1|TRBJ2-7|NA
CASSQGRLAGASYEQYF
TGCGCCAGCAGCCAAGGCCGACTAGCGGGGGCCTCCTACGAGCAGTACTTC
>TRBD1|TRBV19|TRBJ2-3|NA
CASSSTGVASTDTQYF
TGTGCCAGTAGTAGCACAGGGGTTGCTAGCACAGATACGCAGTATTTT
>TRBD2|TRBV28|TRBJ2-4|NA
CASTPSTSGRNIQYF
TGTGCCAGCACCCCCTCGACTAGCGGGAGGAACATTCAGTACTTC
>NA|TRBV2|TRBJ2-5|NA
CASSHRAEKTQYF
TGTGCCAGCAGCCACCGGGCAGAAAAGACCCAGTACTTC
>NA|TRBV18|TRBJ1-2|NA
CASSPQDILNGYTF
TGTGCCAGCTCACCACAGGACATATTGAATGGCTACACCTTC
>NA|TRBV18|TRBJ1-1|NA
CASSGAEGTEAFF
TGTGCCAGCTCCGGGGCTGAGGGGACTGAAGCTTTCTTT
>NA|TRBV28|TRBJ2-7|NA
CASSPTATGEQYF
TGTGCCAGCAGTCCAACCGCGACGGGGGAGCAGTACTTC
>NA|TRBV10-2|TRBJ1-1|few
CASGEAFF
TGCGCCAGCGGTGAAGCTTTCTTT
>NA|TRBV7-2|TRBJ1-1|NA
CASSLQGGARTEAFF
TGTGCCAGCAGCTTACAAGGAGGGGCTAGGACTGAAGCTTTCTTT
>TRBD1|TRBV6-5|TRBJ1-1|NA
CASSFRFTGGFEAFF
TGTGCCAGCAGTTTCCGGTTTACAGGGGGCTTTGAAGCCTTCTTT
>NA|TRBV6-1|TRBJ1-4|NA
CASRKTGIPEKLFF
TGTGCCAGCAGAAAGACAGGCATTCCTGAAAAACTGTTTTTT
>NA|TRBV9|TRBJ2-1|NA
CASSAAAASYNEQFF
TGTGCCAGCAGCGCCGCCGCAGCGTCCTACAATGAGCAGTTCTTC
>NA|TRBV28|TRBJ1-1|few
CASSLGVEAFF
TGTGCCAGCAGTTTGGGGGTTGAAGCTTTCTTT
>NA|TRBV9|TRBJ2-2|NA
CASSVEGHTNTGELFF
TGTGCCAGCAGCGTAGAAGGACACACGAACACCGGGGAGCTGTTTTTT
>NA|TRBV6-5|TRBJ1-1|NA
CASSYSLDTGLGAFF
TGTGCCAGCAGTTACTCTTTAGATACAGGGTTGGGAGCTTTCTTT